Listed below are T cell receptor beta chains from one sample, sequenced in a study of cytomegalovirus exposure and HLA in healthy donors. Libraries were prepared by immunoSEQ multiplex PCR; TCRdb keeps only in-frame clonotypes and omits some of them. The sample includes roughly 190,000 clones. Source material: PBMCs. The origin of the receptors is a woman between 18 and 29 years old in good health and CMV-seropositive. CDR3s include the opening cysteine and the closing phenylalanine or tryptophan. A D gene is named only where the DNA matches it firmly.

D gene: NA
J gene: TRBJ1-2
V gene: TRBV5-6
CDR3 protein: CASSLGTEGYTF

D gene: NA
J gene: TRBJ2-3
V gene: TRBV4-3
CDR3 protein: CASSPHGTTSDTQYF

D gene: NA
J gene: TRBJ1-1
V gene: TRBV28
CDR3 protein: CASSPRAEAFF

D gene: NA
J gene: TRBJ1-6
V gene: TRBV27
CDR3 protein: CASRGLMYNSPLHF

D gene: NA
J gene: TRBJ2-7
V gene: TRBV5-6
CDR3 protein: CASSRRHYEQYF

D gene: TRBD1
J gene: TRBJ1-2
V gene: TRBV6-6
CDR3 protein: CASTPGSGGSYGYTF

D gene: TRBD2
J gene: TRBJ2-1
V gene: TRBV7-2
CDR3 protein: CASSLELAGANEQFF

D gene: TRBD1
J gene: TRBJ1-1
V gene: TRBV2
CDR3 protein: CASSSPGQGTEAFF

D gene: TRBD2
J gene: TRBJ2-2
V gene: TRBV6-4
CDR3 protein: CASKPTSGSPGELFF

D gene: NA
J gene: TRBJ2-7
V gene: TRBV4-1
CDR3 protein: CASSQDKTSVEQYF

D gene: NA
J gene: TRBJ1-3
V gene: TRBV7-8
CDR3 protein: CASSPGVNSGNTIYF

D gene: TRBD2
J gene: TRBJ2-3
V gene: TRBV5-1
CDR3 protein: CASSYRPVREVTDTQYF

D gene: TRBD2
J gene: TRBJ2-5
V gene: TRBV4-2
CDR3 protein: CASSQAGGMETQYF

D gene: NA
J gene: TRBJ1-2
V gene: TRBV6-6
CDR3 protein: CASKIPGSNYGYTF

D gene: NA
J gene: TRBJ2-7
V gene: TRBV4-1
CDR3 protein: CASSQDPGGLDEQYF

D gene: NA
J gene: TRBJ1-2
V gene: TRBV5-1
CDR3 protein: CASSLGREDGYTF

D gene: NA
J gene: TRBJ1-5
V gene: TRBV7-8
CDR3 protein: CASSLAGLHQPQHF

D gene: TRBD1
J gene: TRBJ1-5
V gene: TRBV5-1
CDR3 protein: CASSEQGDLSQPQHF

D gene: TRBD1
J gene: TRBJ1-2
V gene: TRBV6-7
CDR3 protein: CASSYRTGGPNYGYTF

D gene: TRBD1
J gene: TRBJ2-1
V gene: TRBV19
CDR3 protein: CASSIGDSYNEQFF

D gene: TRBD2
J gene: TRBJ2-1
V gene: TRBV7-9
CDR3 protein: CASSSGTSGGSEQFF

D gene: NA
J gene: TRBJ2-4
V gene: TRBV15
CDR3 protein: CATSRDQGLAKNIQYF

D gene: TRBD2
J gene: TRBJ2-7
V gene: TRBV10-3
CDR3 protein: CAISESSGGFNEQYF

D gene: NA
J gene: TRBJ2-3
V gene: TRBV7-9
CDR3 protein: CASKSGSTDTQYF

D gene: TRBD2
J gene: TRBJ2-1
V gene: TRBV4-1
CDR3 protein: CASSQRGSSYNEQFF

D gene: TRBD2
J gene: TRBJ2-1
V gene: TRBV5-1
CDR3 protein: CASSGTSGGVGEQFF

D gene: NA
J gene: TRBJ1-5
V gene: TRBV4-1
CDR3 protein: CASSRQDNQPQHF

D gene: NA
J gene: NA
V gene: TRBV4-3
CDR3 protein: CASSQDIMTGSYEQYF

D gene: NA
J gene: TRBJ1-5
V gene: TRBV6-4
CDR3 protein: CASSETDNQPQHF

D gene: NA
J gene: TRBJ2-7
V gene: TRBV6-5
CDR3 protein: CASSYSRRQGTIEQYF

D gene: NA
J gene: TRBJ1-4
V gene: TRBV9
CDR3 protein: CASSVGAAGGEKLFF